This T cell receptor beta chain appears in the sequencing data of a study of technical replicates of blood from a few donors (dated by TCRdb to 2016 to 2017). CDR3 length: 15 amino acids, cysteine to phenylalanine. CDR3 DNA is the only sequence kept; it has 45 bases, read in frame from the first base. Looking up the germline V gene yields CDR1 SGDLS and CDR2 YYNGEE. Trimming removed 3 bases from V and 3 bases from J; the gene matches leave 3 bases unexplained. As to this clone: The antigen it binds to is not known. It has no much larger one-base neighbor in the sample; base qualities were not kept.

The library was prepared using the immunoSEQ multiplex PCR assay. What TCRdb holds here is the immuneACCESS table cut down to in-frame rearrangements. Part of the clones is not present; checked against another copy, under half of the missing clones reflect an unresolved V gene, and the others are unexplained. This sample gives under 85,000 clones in total; 93% of them show up just once. The ten most abundant clones make up approximately 0.22% of the sample. The sequencing sample was made of T cells isolated from PBMCs. The clonotype was recovered from a human donor in good health. Recombination connected TRBV9 to TRBJ2-1; 10 nucleotides in the junction match TRBD2. This receptor has the CDR3 CASSATSGVYNEQFF. Here is the DNA: TGTGCCAGCAGCGCTACTAGCGGGGTCTACAATGAGCAGTTCTTC.